This entry lists 23 T cell receptor beta chains sequenced from one sample in a study of cytomegalovirus exposure and HLA in healthy donors. The PCR made use of 60 Vbeta and 13 Jbeta primers. Sequencing was performed with immunoSEQ multiplex PCR; in TCRdb, only in-frame clones are kept and a portion is missing. The table shows some 150,000 clones, with over 65% occurring only once. Source material: PBMCs. The receptors stem from a middle-aged man in good health and CMV-seropositive.

V is TRBV4-2 and J is TRBJ2-4; perhaps TRBD1 as D (6 bases). The CDR3 totals 14 residues. Germline V gene data show CDR1 as LGHNA and CDR2 as YNFKEQ. V lost 0 bases and J 5 bases, leaving 8 bases between the germline ends. CDR3 DNA: TGTGCCAGCAGCCAAGATAACAGGGAAAACATTCAGTACTTC. Residues: CASSQDNRENIQYF.

This clone is classed as medium-sized. The CDR3 is CASSEELYTEAFF. The CDR3 DNA follows: TGTGCCAGCAGTGAAGAACTGTACACTGAAGCTTTCTTT. The chain is built from TRBV25-1 and TRBJ1-1; unclear D gene. Germline V gives CDR1 MGHDK, CDR2 SYGVNS. Trimming left V 2 bases short and J 3 bases short, with 7 bases between. The CDR3 loop spans 13 amino acids.

The V gene is TRBV5-1, the J gene TRBJ2-2; tentative D call: TRBD2 (7 bases). CDR1 and CDR2 from the germline V gene are SGHRS and YFSETQ. Trimming removed 6 bases from V and 4 bases from J, with 13 bases in between. The CDR3 contains 14 residues. The CDR3 loop is CASTGEGPTGELFF. In nucleotides, the CDR3 is TGCGCCAGCACAGGGGAGGGTCCCACCGGGGAGCTGTTTTTT. The complete variable domain, with remaining parts taken from reference TRBV5-1 and TRBJ2-2, reads KAGVTQTPRYLIKTRGQQVTLSCSPISGHRSVSWYQQTPGQGLQFLFEYFSETQRNKGNFPGRFSGRQFSNSRSEMNVSTLELGDSALYLCASTGEGPTGELFFGEGSRLTVL.

This CDR3 reads CASSKDKISEKLFF. The CDR3 DNA sequence: TGTGCCAGCAGCAAGGACAAGATCTCTGAAAAACTGTTTTTT. The chain is built from TRBV21-1 and TRBJ1-4; whether TRBD1, the table's D call, matches the DNA was not checked. TRBV21-1 is described as a pseudogene. This CDR3 has 14 residues.

This clone was detected a few times. The V call is TRBV5-1, the J call TRBJ2-7; 12 bases align to TRBD2. The CDR3 consists of 14 residues. Per the germline V gene, CDR1 is SGHRS and CDR2 is YFSETQ. Germline trimming cut 2 bases from V and 7 bases from J; bases unmatched to any gene: 4. The CDR3 region has the DNA TGCGCCAGCAGCTTTCTGACTAGCGGGAGTGAGCAGTACTTC. Its translation: CASSFLTSGSEQYF.

This rearrangement joins TRBV5-1 to TRBJ2-5; D may be TRBD1 (6 bases). V dropped 0 bases and J dropped 1 base, with 7 bases sitting between them. CDR1 SGHRS and CDR2 YFSETQ come from the germline V gene. This CDR3 is 14 amino acids long. CDR3 loop: CASSLGTVQETQYF. In DNA form, the CDR3 reads TGCGCCAGCAGCTTGGGGACAGTCCAAGAGACCCAGTACTTC.

The chain uses TRBV27 and TRBJ2-5; 8 nucleotides agree with TRBD2. Trimming removed 5 bases from V and 11 bases from J; junction bases left unmatched: 16. The germline CDR1 and CDR2 sequences are MNHEY and SMNVEV (reference sequence). The CDR3 has 15 amino acids. CDR3 in amino acids: CASSQPGLGPLEQYF. The CDR3 DNA reads as TGTGCCAGCAGTCAGCCGGGACTAGGGCCCCTTGAGCAGTACTTC.

The table lists this clone with a few counts. The gene calls are TRBV5-4 and TRBJ2-5; 11 bases agree with TRBD2. The germline CDR1 and CDR2 sequences are SGHNT and YYREEE (reference sequence). CDR3 length equals 16 residues. Trimming at V came to 3 bases and at J to 11 bases, leaving 15 bases not matched to a gene. CDR3 sequence reads: CASSSASGRTGGVQYF. CDR3 nucleotide sequence: TGTGCCAGCAGCTCAGCTAGCGGGAGGACGGGAGGGGTGCAGTACTTC.

The rearrangement uses TRBV9 and TRBJ2-3; 11 positions match TRBD1. The CDR3 is made up of 15 amino acids. Germline V gene data show CDR1 as SGDLS and CDR2 as YYNGEE. V lost 3 bases to trimming and J lost 6 bases; unmatched junction nucleotides: 6. The chain's CDR3 is CASSGGTGGADTQYF. The CDR3 nucleotides read TGTGCCAGCAGCGGAGGGACAGGGGGGGCGGATACGCAGTATTTT.

This clone was counted a few times. The chain is built from TRBV15 and TRBJ1-1; possibly TRBD1 for D (6 bases). Germline V lookup: CDR1 LNHNV, CDR2 YYDKDF (reference sequence). Trimming cost V 0 bases and J 6 bases, with 11 bases left between them. This CDR3 region has 14 residues. In nucleotides, the CDR3 is TGTGCCACCAGCAGAGATCAAGGGGGAGCTGAAGCTTTCTTT. Translated, it gives CATSRDQGGAEAFF.

This chain uses TRBV7-7 with TRBJ1-1; D is undetermined. The germline V gene encodes CDR1 SSHAT and CDR2 FNYEAQ (reference sequence). The CDR3 length is 13 residues. V lost 5 bases, J lost 6 bases, and 13 bases lay in between. As DNA, the CDR3 is TGTGCCAGCAGCCGCTCTGTCCAGGCTGAAGCTTTCTTT. The encoded protein is CASSRSVQAEAFF.

This chain uses TRBV30 with TRBJ1-3; 7 positions match TRBD1. This CDR3 region has 15 residues. Unmatched junction bases numbered 8, after V lost 2 bases and J lost 4 bases. From germline, CDR1 is GTSNPN and CDR2 SVGIG (reference sequence). CDR3 nucleotides: TGTGCCTGGAGTATATCGACAGGGCGCGGAAACACCATATATTTT. Amino acids: CAWSISTGRGNTIYF.

This clone was seen only once. The chain joins TRBV9 to TRBJ2-1; TRBD2 aligns across 9 bases. This CDR3 has 17 amino acids. V trimming: 2 bases; J trimming: 4 bases; junction bases outside the gene matches: 10. Germline CDR1 and CDR2: SGDLS and YYNGEE. The CDR3 is CASSVRGGAGGYNEQFF. The CDR3 DNA reads TGTGCCAGCAGCGTGCGAGGAGGAGCGGGAGGTTACAATGAGCAGTTCTTC.

The V gene is TRBV19, the J gene TRBJ1-1, with no clear D. Between the trimmed V and J ends, which lost 0 bases and 5 bases, there was a span of 10 bases. CDR1 LNHDA and CDR2 SQIVND come from the germline V gene (reference sequence). This CDR3 has 14 residues. CDR3 in amino acids: CASSIERRWTEAFF. CDR3 nucleotides: TGTGCCAGTAGTATAGAACGGCGGTGGACTGAAGCTTTCTTT.

This chain links TRBV15 with TRBJ1-5; TRBD1 might be the D (5 bases). CDR3 length: 14 amino acids. V lost 2 bases and J 7 bases, leaving 12 bases between the germline ends. Germline assignment: CDR1 LNHNV and CDR2 YYDKDF (reference sequence). The DNA of the CDR3 is TGTGCCACCAGCAGAAACGGGGGACGGCAGCCCCAGCATTTT. Translated, it gives CATSRNGGRQPQHF.

V is TRBV19 and J is TRBJ1-3; possible D gene TRBD1, 5 bases. Trimming left V 7 bases short and J 0 bases short, with 13 bases between. The CDR3 is 15 residues long. Germline-derived CDR1 and CDR2 are LNHDA and SQIVND (reference sequence). DNA for the CDR3: TGTGCCAGTATAGGGGCAGCAAACTCTGGAAACACCATATATTTT. It is translated as CASIGAANSGNTIYF.

This clone was picked up a small number of times. This rearrangement joins TRBV5-1 to TRBJ1-2, with TRBD1 identical over 7 bases. J gave up 6 bases and V 4 bases, and 9 bases lay outside the gene matches. The CDR3 loop spans 14 amino acids. Germline CDR1 and CDR2: SGHRS and YFSETQ. Here the CDR3 reads CASSRRQGEDGYTF. The CDR3 DNA follows: TGCGCCAGCAGCAGAAGACAGGGAGAAGATGGCTACACCTTC.

This clone appeared a few times. The V and J genes are TRBV7-8 and TRBJ2-3; maybe TRBD2 (5 bases). The V end was cut by 0 bases, the J end by 4 bases, with 8 bases between. There are 14 residues in the CDR3. Per germline, CDR1 SGHVS and CDR2 FQNEAQ. In DNA, the CDR3 is TGTGCCAGCAGCTTAGCCCTAGCAGCAGATACGCAGTATTTT. As protein: CASSLALAADTQYF.

The chain employs TRBV21-1 and TRBJ1-5. TRBV21-1 is a known pseudogene. This CDR3 comprises 15 residues. The CDR3 region is CASSLWDWGNQPQHF. DNA for the CDR3: TGTGCCAGCAGCCTATGGGACTGGGGCAATCAGCCCCAGCATTTT.

This chain links TRBV28 with TRBJ2-1; TRBD2 is a possible D gene (5 bases). From germline, CDR1 is MDHEN and CDR2 SYDVKM. The length of the CDR3 is 11 residues. The V end lost 6 bases, the J end lost 9 bases, and 9 bases lay between the germline ends. The CDR3 DNA reads as TGTGCCAGCAGACTAGTTGGTGAGCAGTTCTTC. This gives the protein CASRLVGEQFF.

V gene TRBV29-1 combines with J gene TRBJ2-5; no reliable D call. Per germline, CDR1 SQVTM and CDR2 ANQGSEA. Trimming took 5 bases from V and 3 from J, leaving 10 bases between them. The CDR3 sequence is 12 residues long. The CDR3 spells CSVLRGEETQYF. In DNA, the CDR3 is TGCAGCGTTTTACGAGGCGAAGAGACCCAGTACTTC.

This chain joins TRBV7-9 and TRBJ2-1, with TRBD2 matching over 11 bases. V trimming: 5 bases; J trimming: 6 bases; junction bases outside the gene matches: 12. Germline assignment: CDR1 SEHNR and CDR2 FQNEAQ (reference sequence). The length of the CDR3 is 17 residues. CDR3 region: CASSLPQLAGASNEQFF. DNA for the CDR3: TGTGCCAGCAGCCTCCCTCAACTAGCGGGAGCATCCAATGAGCAGTTCTTC.

On this clone: The same CDR3 arises from other DNA sequences in this sample as well. This chain uses TRBV30 with TRBJ1-5; D might be TRBD1 (6 bases). The V gene's germline CDR1 is GTSNPN and CDR2 SVGIG (reference sequence). V was cut by 3 bases and J by 4 bases, with 10 bases left in between. The CDR3 length is 13 residues. DNA of the CDR3: TGTGCCTGGAGCTTACAGGGTAATCAGCCCCAGCATTTT. Amino acid sequence: CAWSLQGNQPQHF.